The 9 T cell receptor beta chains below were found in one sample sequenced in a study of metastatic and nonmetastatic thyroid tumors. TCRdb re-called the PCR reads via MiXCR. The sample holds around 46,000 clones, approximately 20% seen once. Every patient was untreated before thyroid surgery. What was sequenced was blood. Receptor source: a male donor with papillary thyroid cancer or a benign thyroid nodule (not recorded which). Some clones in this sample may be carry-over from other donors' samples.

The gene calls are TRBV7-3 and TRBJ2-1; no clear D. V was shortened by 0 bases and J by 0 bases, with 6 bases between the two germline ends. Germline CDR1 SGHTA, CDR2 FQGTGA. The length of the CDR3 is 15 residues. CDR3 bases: TGTGCCAGCAGCTTAACGACAAGCTCCTACAATGAGCAGTTCTTC. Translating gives CASSLTTSSYNEQFF.

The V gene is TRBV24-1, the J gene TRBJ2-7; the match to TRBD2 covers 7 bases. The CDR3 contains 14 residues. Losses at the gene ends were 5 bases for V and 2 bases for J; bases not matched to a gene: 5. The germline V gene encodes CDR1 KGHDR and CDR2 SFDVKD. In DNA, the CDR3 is TGTGCCACCAGTGTGTCCGGGAGGACCTACGAGCAGTACTTC. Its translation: CATSVSGRTYEQYF.

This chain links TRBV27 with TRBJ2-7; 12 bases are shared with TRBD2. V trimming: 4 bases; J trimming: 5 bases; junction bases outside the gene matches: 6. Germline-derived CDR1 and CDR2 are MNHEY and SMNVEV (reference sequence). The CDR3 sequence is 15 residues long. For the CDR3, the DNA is TGTGCCAGCAGTTCTCTAGCGGGAGGGAAAAACGAGCAGTACTTC. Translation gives CASSSLAGGKNEQYF.

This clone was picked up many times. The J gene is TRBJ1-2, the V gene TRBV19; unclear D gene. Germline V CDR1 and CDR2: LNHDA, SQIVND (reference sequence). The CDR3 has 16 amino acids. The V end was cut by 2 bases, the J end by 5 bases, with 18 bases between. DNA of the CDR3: TGTGCCAGTAGTATAACGTATGGGTATGCCCCGTATGGCTACACCTTC. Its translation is CASSITYGYAPYGYTF. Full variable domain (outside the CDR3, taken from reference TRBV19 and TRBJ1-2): DGGITQSPKYLFRKEGQNVTLSCEQNLNHDAMYWYRQDPGQGLRLIYYSQIVNDFQKGDIAEGYSVSREKKESFPLTVTSAQKNPTAFYLCASSITYGYAPYGYTFGSGTRLTVV.

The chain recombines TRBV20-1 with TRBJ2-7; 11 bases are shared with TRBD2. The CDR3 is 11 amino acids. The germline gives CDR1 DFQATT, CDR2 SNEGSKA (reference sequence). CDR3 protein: CSGTSGYEQYF. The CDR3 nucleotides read TGCAGCGGGACTAGCGGCTACGAGCAGTACTTC.

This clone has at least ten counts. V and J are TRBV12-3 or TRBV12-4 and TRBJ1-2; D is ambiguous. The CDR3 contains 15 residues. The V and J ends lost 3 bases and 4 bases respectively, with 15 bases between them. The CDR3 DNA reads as TGTGCCAGCAGTTTGGTCGGCAGCTCGATCTATGGCTACACCTTC. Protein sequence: CASSLVGSSIYGYTF.

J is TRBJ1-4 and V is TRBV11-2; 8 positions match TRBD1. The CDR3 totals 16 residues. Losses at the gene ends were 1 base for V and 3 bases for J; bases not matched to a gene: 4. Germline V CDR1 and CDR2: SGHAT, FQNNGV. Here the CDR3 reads CASSLGRGLSNEKLFF. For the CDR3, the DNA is TGTGCCAGCAGCTTAGGCAGGGGGCTTTCTAATGAAAAACTGTTTTTT. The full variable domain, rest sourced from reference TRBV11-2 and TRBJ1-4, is EAGVAQSPRYKIIEKRQSVAFWCNPISGHATLYWYQQILGQGPKLLIQFQNNGVVDDSQLPKDRFSAERLKGVDSTLKIQPAKLEDSAVYLCASSLGRGLSNEKLFFGSGTQLSVL.

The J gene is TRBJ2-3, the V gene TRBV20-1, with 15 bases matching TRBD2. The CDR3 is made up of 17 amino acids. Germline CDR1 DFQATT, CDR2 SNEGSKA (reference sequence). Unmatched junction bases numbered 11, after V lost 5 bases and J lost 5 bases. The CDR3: CSALRRTSGGALDTQYF. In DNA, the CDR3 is TGCAGTGCTTTAAGACGGACTAGCGGGGGGGCATTAGATACGCAGTATTTT.

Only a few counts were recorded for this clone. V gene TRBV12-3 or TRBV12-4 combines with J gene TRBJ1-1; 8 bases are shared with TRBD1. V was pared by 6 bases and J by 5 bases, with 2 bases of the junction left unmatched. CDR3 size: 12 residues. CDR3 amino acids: CASRTGVTEAFF. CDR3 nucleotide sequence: TGTGCCAGCAGGACAGGGGTGACTGAAGCTTTCTTT.